A single sample gave rise to the 22 T cell receptor beta chains below, sequenced in a study of blood T cells in healthy people across ages. A J-beta primer mix and a sample-barcoded 5' primer were used in a second PCR of roughly 6 to 11 cycles. Using its own MiXCR run on the 5' RACE reads, TCRdb lists one record per CDR3 protein. Altogether roughly 720,000 distinct CDR3 sequences are present, about 55% being singletons, with the ten largest covering about two fifths. The sequenced sample consisted of blood. The receptors were gathered from a man older than 75 in good health.

The chain uses TRBV7-9 and TRBJ2-5; D not certain. Germline CDR1 reads SEHNR; CDR2 reads FQNEAQ (reference sequence). Trimming left V 3 bases short and J 2 bases short, with 10 bases between. This CDR3 has 14 residues. Written as DNA, the CDR3 is TGTGCCAGCAGCTTTTGGTCCAAACAAGAGACCCAGTACTTC. Amino acids: CASSFWSKQETQYF.

V usage is TRBV2 and J usage is TRBJ2-6; D not resolved. The CDR3 covers 15 residues. Germline V gives CDR1 SNHLY, CDR2 FYNNEI. CDR3 in amino acids: CATTNTGSGANVLTF. CDR3 DNA: TGTGCAACCACCAACACGGGCTCTGGGGCCAACGTCCTGACTTTC.

This chain uses TRBV11-2 with TRBJ2-7, with unresolved D. The germline V and J ends were trimmed by 6 bases and 4 bases, with 7 bases remaining between them. CDR3 size: 11 residues. CDR1 is SGHAT and CDR2 is FQNNGV in the germline V gene. CDR3 bases: TGTGCCAGCAGAGAGAATTACGAGCAGTACTTC. It specifies CASRENYEQYF.

The chain recombines TRBV15 with TRBJ2-3; 11 bases line up with TRBD2. The ends lost 0 bases at V and 14 bases at J; junction bases unmatched: 16. Germline CDR1 is LNHNV and CDR2 is YYDKDF (reference sequence). CDR3 length: 17 amino acids. The CDR3 region is CATSRDFSGRVDRYAYF. The CDR3 DNA is TGTGCCACCAGCAGAGATTTTAGCGGGAGGGTCGATAGATACGCGTATTTT.

This chain connects TRBV5-1 to TRBJ1-2, with TRBD1 matching over 10 bases. The CDR3 contains 14 residues. Germline CDR1 is SGHRS and CDR2 is YFSETQ. Trimming cost V 4 bases and J 3 bases; bases outside gene matches: 3. CDR3 region: CASSAGTGDYGYTF. DNA for the CDR3: TGCGCCAGCAGCGCCGGGACAGGGGACTATGGCTACACCTTC.

The chain recombines TRBV2 with TRBJ1-2; D is undetermined. CDR3 size: 12 residues. Germline loops: CDR1 SNHLY, CDR2 FYNNEI. Trimming left V 7 bases short and J 4 bases short, with 10 bases between. The CDR3 loop is CASTMNGYGYTF. Written as DNA, the CDR3 is TGTGCCAGCACAATGAACGGCTATGGCTACACCTTC.

Worth noting for this clonotype: Its ends do not fully match the called genes, so a read error is possible. The chain couples TRBV10-3 to TRBJ2-1; tentatively, D is TRBD2 (5 bases). The CDR3 runs to 13 residues. CDR1 ENHRY and CDR2 SYGVKD come from the germline V gene. In DNA form, the CDR3 reads TGTACCATCGGTAGTAGCGATAACAATGAGCAGTTCTTC. It is translated as CTIGSSDNNEQFF.

The chain has TRBV7-9 and TRBJ2-7, with D maybe TRBD1 (5 bases). This CDR3 is built from 14 residues. CDR1 is SEHNR and CDR2 is FQNEAQ in the germline V gene (reference sequence). V gave up 1 base and J gave up 4 bases, with 11 bases separating them. CDR3: CASSLGFGQYEQYF. The CDR3 DNA is TGTGCCAGCAGCTTAGGCTTTGGACAATACGAGCAGTACTTC.

This clonotype has a handful of counts. The rearrangement links TRBV29-1 to TRBJ2-1, with D perhaps being TRBD1 or TRBD2 (6 bases each). Germline values: CDR1 SQVTM, CDR2 ANQGSEA. The V end was cut by 7 bases, the J end by 5 bases, with 12 bases between. CDR3 length equals 12 residues. DNA for the CDR3: TGCAGCGCTGGAGGGGGTCACAATGAGCAGTTCTTC. Translation gives CSAGGGHNEQFF.

This clonotype has a handful of counts. The genes are TRBV6-5 and TRBJ2-1; D not certain. Germline V gene lookup returns CDR1 MNHEY and CDR2 SVGAGI. The ends were cut back, 2 bases at V and 6 bases at J, with 14 bases in the middle. This CDR3 contains 15 residues. The DNA for the CDR3 is TGTGCCAGCAGTTACCGGACCTCACCGTCCAATGAGCAGTTCTTC. Translation: CASSYRTSPSNEQFF.

In its sample, this clonotype was seen a few times. Written as DNA, the CDR3 is TGTGCCAGTACCGATACCCCGGCCGGATCCTACGAGCAGTACTTC. It specifies CASTDTPAGSYEQYF. The chain is built from TRBV19 and TRBJ2-7; D is undetermined. Trimming removed 7 bases from V and 1 base from J, with 17 bases in between. The germline V gene encodes CDR1 LNHDA and CDR2 SQIVND (reference sequence). This CDR3 has 15 amino acids.

The CDR3 is CASSLDSGNEKLFF. CDR3 coding DNA: TGTGCCAGCAGCTTAGATTCCGGGAATGAAAAACTGTTTTTT. This rearrangement joins TRBV7-2 to TRBJ1-4; D call uncertain. Trimming cost V 1 base and J 5 bases, with 8 bases left between them. The V gene's germline CDR1 is SGHTA and CDR2 FQGNSA. The CDR3 consists of 14 residues.

This clonotype was recorded a few times. J is TRBJ2-7 and V is TRBV6-5; 10 bases are a match to TRBD1. The ends lost 6 bases at V and 2 bases at J; junction bases unmatched: 4. The CDR3 runs to 14 residues. Germline V gene data show CDR1 as MNHEY and CDR2 as SVGAGI. The CDR3 is CASRLGQGAYEQYF. CDR3 DNA: TGTGCCAGCAGACTTGGACAGGGGGCCTACGAGCAGTACTTC.

The chain links TRBV10-3 to TRBJ2-1; D gene uncertain. Germline values: CDR1 ENHRY, CDR2 SYGVKD. Trimming cost V 3 bases and J 0 bases, with 12 bases left between them. This CDR3 is built from 16 residues. The CDR3 DNA is TGTGCCATCAGTGAAGGCGGCTCCAGCTCCTACAATGAGCAGTTCTTC. It yields the protein CAISEGGSSSYNEQFF.

The chain is built from TRBV9 and TRBJ2-1; the D gene is possibly TRBD2 (6 bases). V gave up 4 bases and J gave up 6 bases, with 17 bases separating them. The CDR3 totals 15 residues. The V gene's germline CDR1 is SGDLS and CDR2 YYNGEE. The CDR3 loop reads CASSPRPGLLNEQFF. The CDR3 DNA sequence: TGTGCCAGCAGCCCCAGGCCGGGACTCCTCAATGAGCAGTTCTTC.

The chain carries TRBV29-1 and TRBJ2-1, with TRBD1 identical over 8 bases. Per the germline V gene, CDR1 is SQVTM and CDR2 is ANQGSEA. CDR3 length: 13 amino acids. The ends lost 3 bases at V and 9 bases at J; junction bases unmatched: 7. CDR3 DNA sequence: TGCAGCGTTGAGACCCAGGGGGCCGGTGAGCAGTTCTTC. This sequence encodes CSVETQGAGEQFF.

V is TRBV21-1 and J is TRBJ2-3; TRBD2 is the table's D call, not checked against the DNA. TRBV21-1 is classified as a pseudogene. The CDR3 contains 15 residues. The CDR3 reads CASSKHSGRDQYAYF. CDR3 nucleotide sequence: TGTGCCAGCAGCAAACATAGCGGGAGGGATCAATACGCGTATTTT.

As for this clonotype: At one of its ends the junction is not consistent with the germline gene, which may arise from a read error. The chain combines TRBV3-1 with TRBJ2-7; 13 bases line up with TRBD2. The CDR3 is 16 residues long. Per the germline V gene, CDR1 is LGHDT and CDR2 is YNNKEL (reference sequence). The CDR3 here is CASSRTSGRASNEQYF. The DNA for the CDR3 is TGTGCCAGCAGCCGAACTAGCGGGAGGGCCTCCAACGAGCAGTACTTC.

In its sample, this clonotype was seen once. This chain joins TRBV7-2 and TRBJ2-4; 9 nucleotides agree with TRBD2. The J call may be mistaken, given a closer DNA end match to TRBJ2-7. This CDR3 is built from 16 residues. The germline V gene encodes CDR1 SGHTA and CDR2 FQGNSA. The CDR3 coding sequence is TGTGCCAGCAGCTTACAAGGGACTAGCCCGTCCGACGAGCAGTACTTC. Translated, it gives CASSLQGTSPSDEQYF.

The rearrangement links TRBV28 to TRBJ1-2; no definite D call. The V end was cut by 2 bases, the J end by 8 bases, with 21 bases between. The CDR3 is 16 amino acids. CDR1 is MDHEN and CDR2 is SYDVKM in the germline V gene. CDR3 coding DNA: TGTGCCAGCAGTTTAGCTTCTCGCGGGGAAGGGAACGGCTACACCTTC. Translation gives CASSLASRGEGNGYTF.

The chain has TRBV29-1 and TRBJ2-7; perhaps TRBD2 as D (5 bases). Trimming stripped 4 bases from V and 0 bases from J, with 13 bases between. The CDR3 extends over 14 amino acids. Germline CDR1 SQVTM, CDR2 ANQGSEA. The CDR3 DNA is TGCAGCGTTGTGGTCTCGGGGTACTCCTACGAGCAGTACTTC. The encoded protein is CSVVVSGYSYEQYF.

This chain links TRBV11-2 with TRBJ2-1; D not certain. Between the trimmed V and J ends, which lost 5 bases and 15 bases, there was a span of 17 bases. CDR1 is SGHAT and CDR2 is FQNNGV in the germline V gene. The CDR3 loop spans 12 amino acids. Written as DNA, the CDR3 is TGTGCCAGCAGCCCCACGGAGCGAAGGGCGTTCTTC. Translating gives CASSPTERRAFF.